This T cell receptor beta chain stems from a study of blood T cell repertoires in COVID-19 (dated by TCRdb to the early 2020s). Concerning the study at large: Samples covering the acute and convalescent phases of COVID-19 were provided by collaborators in the United States, Italy and Spain. The prospective study material was composed of cDNA or gDNA derived from T cells, B-cell-depleted T cells, or PBMCs. Where available, HLA class I and class II types were taken from metadata supplied by the sample provider and were not determined by assay-based typing. Samples came from the ongoing ImmuneRACE study (first 160 participants) plus 1,254 subjects from 6 global collaborators. The repertoires were made available in a free public database intended to serve as a resource for research on the immune response to SARS-CoV-2. The dataset comprised deeply sampled blood TCRbeta repertoires from subjects exposed to, actively infected with, or recovered from COVID-19. The sample metadata nearly always contained a de-identified subject ID, COVID-19 status, age in years and sex. The full study reports these points: The amount of clinical and demographic metadata varied by source and participant and was provided uncurated.

Each collaborating institution followed its own protocols to collect whole blood in K2EDTA tubes. Collaborator samples were shipped for TCRbeta analysis as frozen whole blood, isolated PBMCs, or DNA extracted from either sample type. V and J are truncated by 8 bases and 1 base respectively, leaving an intervening sequence of 15 bases. The germline V gene (reference sequence) yields LGHDT for CDR1 and YNNKEL for CDR2. The CDR3 spans 15 residues, from the cysteine through the phenylalanine. The DNA shown is the 45-base CDR3, in frame from base 1. The immunoSEQ Assay, a bias-controlled multiplex PCR, was used to amplify TCRbeta CDR3 regions from genomic DNA. The authors processed their data as follows. The number of nucleated cells in each sample was estimated from the amplification of reference gene primers within the assay. Sequence reads were collapsed and filtered to measure the absolute abundance of every unique TCRbeta CDR3 rearrangement. For each sample, productive Simpson clonality was calculated by taking the square root of Simpson's diversity index across productive rearrangements. This immuneACCESS table, as held by TCRdb, lists in-frame sequences with V and J called but not all clones. Of the missing ones, under half trace to an unresolved V gene in checked studies; the others have no known cause. V and J calls and clone size are as listed in that table; D and trimming were resolved from the DNA. This sample holds about 300,000 clones; around 86% were observed only once. 1.5% to 2% of the sample is in the top ten clones.

Regarding this clone: Its binding antigen is unknown. It has no much larger one-base neighbor in the sample; base qualities were not kept.

The sequence was obtained from a woman between 50 and 59 years old with acute or convalescent COVID-19. Recombination linked TRBV3-1 (or the pseudogene TRBV3-2) to TRBJ2-1, and the D gene may be TRBD2, 5 bases matching. Sequenced input: peripheral blood. The CDR3 protein sequence reads: CASVKGVGSYNEQFF. The nucleotide sequence is given as TGTGCCAGCGTCAAGGGAGTCGGGTCCTACAATGAGCAGTTCTTC.